This T cell receptor beta chain stems from a study of T cells in Graves' hyperthyroidism and ophthalmopathy. TCR beta CDR3 sequences were amplified from RNA transcripts. RT-PCR in the first round (using the HTBI primer set) targeted the TCR CDR3. TCRdb processed the multiplex PCR reads anew with MiXCR; each CDR3 protein has one entry. The sample contains more than 350,000 distinct CDR3 sequences, 15% of which appear only once. The table lists this clonotype with a few counts. Its antigen is still unknown. CDR1 is SGHRS, CDR2 YFSETQ, per germline. There are 15 residues in the CDR3. V gave up 2 bases and J gave up 3 bases; unmatched junction bases: 4. Findings of the study overall: In simple terms, a model built on 13 V-J features told ophthalmopathy apart from stable hyperthyroidism.

The material sequenced was blood. This TCR came from a woman aged 25 to 45 with Graves' hyperthyroidism. J is TRBJ2-2 and V is TRBV5-1; TRBD1 matches 7 bases. CDR3 region: CASSLQGRDTGELFF. The CDR3 DNA follows: TGCGCCAGCAGCTTACAGGGGAGAGACACCGGGGAGCTGTTTTTT.